Below, 31 T cell receptor beta chains from the same sample are listed, as sequenced in a study of cytomegalovirus exposure and HLA in healthy donors. Here immunoSEQ multiplex PCR was the method, and the copy in TCRdb shows in-frame clones only, minus some. The sample lists 68,000 or so clones, about 90% seen once, with about 3.2% in the top ten. Sequencing was done on a sample of PBMCs. These receptor sequences come from a young man in good health and CMV-seronegative.

The V call is TRBV7-9, the J call TRBJ2-1; 7 bases agree with TRBD1. Germline lookup yields CDR1 SEHNR and CDR2 FQNEAQ (reference sequence). This CDR3 is 14 amino acids long. Trimming at V came to 5 bases and at J to 7 bases, leaving 8 bases not matched to a gene. The CDR3 spells CASSVLTGRNEQFF. DNA of the CDR3: TGTGCCAGCAGCGTCCTGACAGGGCGGAATGAGCAGTTCTTC. Variable domain in full (rest from reference TRBV7-9 and TRBJ2-1): DTGVSQNPRHKITKRGQNVTFRCDPISEHNRLYWYRQTLGQGPEFLTYFQNEAQLEKSRLLSDRFSAERPKGSFSTLEIQRTEQGDSAMYLCASSVLTGRNEQFFGPGTRLTVL.

The chain couples TRBV5-4 to TRBJ2-7; weak D call: TRBD2 (6 bases). The CDR3 is 15 residues long. Germline CDR1 reads SGHNT; CDR2 reads YYREEE (reference sequence). V was clipped by 2 bases and J by 4 bases, with 16 bases between them. CDR3 nucleotide sequence: TGTGCCAGCAGCTTTGGGGGGAGAGGAACTTACGAGCAGTACTTC. Amino acid sequence: CASSFGGRGTYEQYF.

The rearrangement links TRBV27 to TRBJ2-7, with 14 bases aligning to TRBD2. CDR3 length equals 17 residues. V lost 3 bases to trimming and J lost 5 bases; unmatched junction nucleotides: 9. Germline lookup yields CDR1 MNHEY and CDR2 SMNVEV (reference sequence). Here the CDR3 DNA reads TGTGCCAGCAGTTTCCTCCCACAGACTAGCGGGAGGGACGAGCAGTACTTC. It is translated as CASSFLPQTSGRDEQYF.

The table lists this clone with a few counts. This rearrangement joins TRBV5-4 to TRBJ2-7; 9 bases map to TRBD2. The ends lost 4 bases at V and 3 bases at J; junction bases unmatched: 5. This CDR3 contains 14 residues. The V gene's germline CDR1 is SGHNT and CDR2 YYREEE (reference sequence). The CDR3 loop reads CASSPAGGSYEQYF. CDR3 sequence (DNA): TGTGCCAGCAGCCCCGCGGGAGGGAGCTACGAGCAGTACTTC.

The chain couples TRBV7-2 to TRBJ2-1; 7 bases agree with TRBD1. CDR1 is SGHTA, CDR2 FQGNSA, per germline. The junction had 9 bases not matched to a gene; V was cut back by 4 bases and J by 6 bases. This CDR3 contains 15 residues. CDR3 coding DNA: TGTGCCAGCAGCTGGGTGTCGACAGGGCCCAATGAGCAGTTCTTC. Its translation is CASSWVSTGPNEQFF.

This clone appeared once. This chain uses TRBV15 with TRBJ2-5, with D tentatively TRBD1 (5 bases). The ends were cut back, 1 base at V and 2 bases at J, with 11 bases in the middle. Germline V lookup: CDR1 LNHNV, CDR2 YYDKDF (reference sequence). The CDR3 is made up of 15 amino acids. CDR3 coding DNA: TGTGCCACCAGCAGAGCCTTGGCAGGGCAAGAGACCCAGTACTTC. Residues: CATSRALAGQETQYF.

This chain links TRBV6-6 with TRBJ1-2, with 9 bases aligning to TRBD1. CDR3 length: 13 residues. CDR1 MNHNY and CDR2 SVGAGI come from the germline V gene (reference sequence). Trimming at V came to 7 bases and at J to 7 bases, leaving 7 bases not matched to a gene. CDR3 protein: CASTDRGYGGYTF. The CDR3 nucleotides read TGTGCCAGCACGGACAGGGGCTACGGTGGCTACACCTTC.

The gene calls are TRBV7-3 and TRBJ2-3, with TRBD1 as a possible D gene (6 bases). Per the germline V gene, CDR1 is SGHTA and CDR2 is FQGTGA. The CDR3 runs to 15 residues. Trimming took 2 bases from V and 4 from J, leaving 13 bases between them. The CDR3 DNA follows: TGTGCCAGCAGCTTATCGTATTCAGGGGCAGATACGCAGTATTTT. This codes for CASSLSYSGADTQYF.

The chain employs TRBV7-3 and TRBJ1-1; D is unclear. The germline V gene encodes CDR1 SGHTA and CDR2 FQGTGA. V shed 0 bases and J shed 5 bases, with 10 bases lying between them. This CDR3 contains 14 residues. The CDR3 nucleotides read TGTGCCAGCAGCTTAACAGGGAGAGAAACTGAAGCTTTCTTT. Translated: CASSLTGRETEAFF.

This rearrangement joins TRBV5-1 to TRBJ1-2; D unclear. V lost 4 bases to trimming and J lost 2 bases, with 9 bases between them. The V gene's germline CDR1 is SGHRS and CDR2 YFSETQ. This CDR3 contains 13 residues. The CDR3 DNA sequence: TGCGCCAGCAGCCTCGGAGACAACTATGGCTACACCTTC. Translation: CASSLGDNYGYTF.

The CDR3, as DNA: TGTGCCAGCAGCCGGACAGTCCTAGGTACGCAGTATTTT. It is translated as CASSRTVLGTQYF. This chain links TRBV25-1 with TRBJ2-3; the D gene is possibly TRBD1 (6 bases). The CDR3 covers 13 residues. V lost 6 bases and J 8 bases, leaving 15 bases between the germline ends. Per the germline V gene, CDR1 is MGHDK and CDR2 is SYGVNS. Supplemented by reference TRBV25-1 and TRBJ2-3, the full variable domain reads EADIYQTPRYLVIGTGKKITLECSQTMGHDKMYWYQQDPGMELHLIHYSYGVNSTEKGDLSSESTVSRIRTEHFPLTLESARPSHTSQYLCASSRTVLGTQYFGPGTRLTVL.

To note about this clone: Other DNA sequences of this sample code for an identical CDR3. This chain uses TRBV19 with TRBJ1-2; TRBD1 aligns across 9 bases. The V gene's germline CDR1 is LNHDA and CDR2 SQIVND (reference sequence). The CDR3 is 14 amino acids. After removal of 5 bases from V and 0 bases from J, the junction contained 1 base not matched to a gene. The CDR3: CASSRDRANYGYTF. CDR3 sequence (DNA): TGTGCCAGTAGTCGGGACAGGGCTAACTATGGCTACACCTTC.

J is TRBJ1-2 and V is TRBV7-9; D possibly corresponds to TRBD1 (5 bases). Germline CDR1 is SEHNR and CDR2 is FQNEAQ (reference sequence). Trimming took off 3 bases at V and 5 bases at J, with 10 bases between the two ends. This CDR3 has 13 residues. CDR3 region: CASSLIQVYGYTF. Here the CDR3 DNA reads TGTGCCAGCAGCTTGATACAGGTTTATGGCTACACCTTC.

The chain combines TRBV27 with TRBJ1-2; D is ambiguous. Trimming shortened V by 0 bases and J by 4 bases, and 12 bases separated the two germline ends. There are 15 residues in the CDR3. The germline CDR1 and CDR2 sequences are MNHEY and SMNVEV (reference sequence). The CDR3 DNA sequence: TGTGCCAGCAGTTTATCGAGCGCCCTATCCTATGGCTACACCTTC. It encodes CASSLSSALSYGYTF.

The V gene is TRBV5-6, the J gene TRBJ2-1, with D possibly TRBD2 on 7 matching bases. V lost 3 bases, J lost 4 bases, and 11 bases lay in between. This CDR3 spans 14 amino acids. In germline, CDR1 is SGHDT, CDR2 YYEEEE. The CDR3 DNA sequence: TGTGCCAGCAGCTGGGGGGGGCGATACAATGAGCAGTTCTTC. Translated, it gives CASSWGGRYNEQFF.

The rearrangement joins TRBV11-2 to TRBJ2-2; D gene uncertain. CDR3 length: 15 residues. V was trimmed by 7 bases and J by 3 bases, leaving 15 bases between them. Germline V gives CDR1 SGHAT, CDR2 FQNNGV. For the CDR3, the DNA is TGTGCCAGCACCCCAGGCGCTTCCTACACCGGGGAGCTGTTTTTT. It translates to CASTPGASYTGELFF.

The rearrangement links TRBV7-9 to TRBJ2-7; 11 bases agree with TRBD2. V trimming: 5 bases; J trimming: 1 base; junction bases outside the gene matches: 4. Germline-derived CDR1 and CDR2 are SEHNR and FQNEAQ (reference sequence). The CDR3 totals 15 residues. The CDR3 DNA sequence: TGTGCCAGCAGCAAATTAGCGGGAGGGTCCTACGAGCAGTACTTC. It encodes CASSKLAGGSYEQYF.

This chain joins TRBV29-1 and TRBJ2-6; 7 bases map to TRBD2. Trimming at V came to 5 bases and at J to 0 bases, leaving 7 bases not matched to a gene. Looked up from germline, CDR1 is SQVTM and CDR2 is ANQGSEA. The CDR3 has 16 amino acids. CDR3 sequence (DNA): TGCAGCGTTTTGACTAGCTTCTACTCTGGGGCCAACGTCCTGACTTTC. The encoded protein is CSVLTSFYSGANVLTF. Full variable domain (rest looked up from reference TRBV29-1 and TRBJ2-6): SAVISQKPSRDICQRGTSLTIQCQVDSQVTMMFWYRQQPGQSLTLIATANQGSEATYESGFVIDKFPISRPNLTFSTLTVSNMSPEDSSIYLCSVLTSFYSGANVLTFGAGSRLTVL.

The V gene is TRBV7-2, the J gene TRBJ1-2, with 10 positions matching TRBD1. The J segment lost 11 bases and the V segment lost 5 bases, leaving 17 bases of the junction unmatched. From germline, CDR1 is SGHTA and CDR2 FQGNSA. The CDR3 consists of 16 residues. In DNA form, the CDR3 reads TGTGCCAGCAGCGTCCGACAGGGGGCCCTGGCTAATAAGTACACCTTC. Its protein product is CASSVRQGALANKYTF. Full variable domain (outside the CDR3, taken from reference TRBV7-2 and TRBJ1-2): GAGVSQSPSNKVTEKGKDVELRCDPISGHTALYWYRQSLGQGLEFLIYFQGNSAPDKSGLPSDRFSAERTGGSVSTLTIQRTQQEDSAVYLCASSVRQGALANKYTFGSGTRLTVV.

The V call is TRBV29-1, the J call TRBJ2-1; 10 bases match TRBD2. V was clipped by 2 bases and J by 6 bases; unmatched bases: 7. Per germline, CDR1 SQVTM and CDR2 ANQGSEA. The CDR3 sequence is 15 residues long. The CDR3 region has the DNA TGCAGCGTTGAAAGGTTCCTAGCGGGAGCCAATGAGCAGTTCTTC. It is translated as CSVERFLAGANEQFF.

J is TRBJ2-7 and V is TRBV6-1, with TRBD2 as a possible D gene (6 bases). The CDR3 has 14 amino acids. Per the germline V gene, CDR1 is MNHNS and CDR2 is SASEGT. Trimming pared 10 bases from V and 2 bases from J, leaving 18 bases between. DNA of the CDR3: TGTGCCATACGGGGGATGCAGGCCGCCTACGAGCAGTACTTC. Its protein is CAIRGMQAAYEQYF.

The count of this clone is one. The chain links TRBV10-3 to TRBJ2-5, with 15 bases aligning to TRBD2. The CDR3 totals 16 residues. V dropped 0 bases and J dropped 5; count of bases not matched to a gene: 1. CDR1 is ENHRY and CDR2 is SYGVKD in the germline V gene. The CDR3 sequence is CAISESGTSGRETQYF. The DNA for the CDR3 is TGTGCCATCAGTGAGTCGGGGACTAGCGGGAGGGAGACCCAGTACTTC.

The V and J genes are TRBV7-3 and TRBJ2-3; no clear D gene. The CDR3 length is 12 residues. Germline CDR1 and CDR2: SGHTA and FQGTGA. The V end was cut by 3 bases, the J end by 4 bases, with 5 bases between. CDR3 DNA sequence: TGTGCCAGCAGCTTTGAGGCAGATACGCAGTATTTT. Protein product: CASSFEADTQYF.

The chain carries TRBV7-9 and TRBJ2-3, with 7 positions matching TRBD2. Germline assignment: CDR1 SEHNR and CDR2 FQNEAQ (reference sequence). This CDR3 is 18 amino acids long. The V gene end was trimmed by 7 bases and the J gene end by 2 bases; junction bases not matched to a gene: 18. The CDR3 nucleotides are TGTGCCAGCACCACCCATCGCGGCCGAGGGAGGGTCACAGATACGCAGTATTTT. This gives the protein CASTTHRGRGRVTDTQYF.

This chain links TRBV27 with TRBJ2-5; 8 nucleotides agree with TRBD2. Germline V CDR1 and CDR2: MNHEY, SMNVEV (reference sequence). V shed 6 bases, J shed 5 bases, and the junction held 5 bases outside the gene matches. CDR3 size: 13 residues. The CDR3 DNA follows: TGTGCCAGCAGAAGGACTAGCATGGAGACCCAGTACTTC. This translates into CASRRTSMETQYF.

The V gene is TRBV6-1, the J gene TRBJ2-7; possible D gene TRBD2, 7 bases. This CDR3 comprises 15 residues. V gave up 3 bases and J gave up 7 bases, with 19 bases separating them. CDR1 and CDR2 from the germline V gene are MNHNS and SASEGT. The CDR3 DNA reads as TGTGCCAGCAGTGACTGGGTAAGGGGGGGAGAAGAGCAGTACTTC. Translating it yields CASSDWVRGGEEQYF.

This chain connects TRBV5-4 to TRBJ2-7; D is unresolved. The CDR3 contains 14 residues. The V gene's germline CDR1 is SGHNT and CDR2 YYREEE (reference sequence). Trimming stripped 1 base from V and 0 bases from J, with 8 bases between. Written as DNA, the CDR3 is TGTGCCAGCAGCTTGCCGGCTAGCTCCTACGAGCAGTACTTC. Protein sequence: CASSLPASSYEQYF.

Only a few counts were recorded for this clone. The rearrangement uses TRBV4-3 and TRBJ2-3; tentative D call: TRBD2 (6 bases). Looked up from germline, CDR1 is LGHNA and CDR2 is YSLEER. The length of the CDR3 is 15 residues. The ends were cut back, 4 bases at V and 1 base at J, with 12 bases in the middle. In DNA, the CDR3 is TGCGCCAGCAGCCGCGGGACGTCGGGCACAGATACGCAGTATTTT. Amino acid sequence: CASSRGTSGTDTQYF.

This chain links TRBV19 with TRBJ2-1; perhaps TRBD2 as D (5 bases). Trimming pared 1 base from V and 2 bases from J, leaving 9 bases between. Germline V gene data show CDR1 as LNHDA and CDR2 as SQIVND (reference sequence). This CDR3 region has 15 residues. In nucleotides, the CDR3 is TGTGCCAGTAGTATAGGACGGGGAGCCTACAATGAGCAGTTCTTC. Encoded protein: CASSIGRGAYNEQFF.

The chain links TRBV28 to TRBJ1-2; D is uncertain. The CDR3 is 10 amino acids. Germline CDR1 and CDR2: MDHEN and SYDVKM. Trimming stripped 9 bases from V and 8 bases from J, with 10 bases between. In DNA, the CDR3 is TGTGCCAGTTTTTTATTCGGCTACACCTTC. This encodes CASFLFGYTF.

The V and J genes are TRBV27 and TRBJ1-5; possibly TRBD1 for D (5 bases). The CDR3 loop spans 16 amino acids. Germline CDR1 and CDR2: MNHEY and SMNVEV (reference sequence). V lost 0 bases, J lost 0 bases, and 9 bases lay in between. In DNA, the CDR3 is TGTGCCAGCAGTTTATCGCAGGGTGATAGCAATCAGCCCCAGCATTTT. The encoded protein is CASSLSQGDSNQPQHF.